This TCR beta chain was observed in a study of control samples from healthy donors and cancer patients (dated by TCRdb to 2018 to 2021). Counted from cysteine to phenylalanine, this CDR3 has 14 amino acids. The sequence is cut down to CDR3 DNA, 42 bases in frame from base 1. V is clipped by 5 bases and J by 5 bases, and the sequence between their germline boundaries is 13 bases long. The germline V gene encodes CDR1 SEHNR and CDR2 FQNEAQ (reference sequence). This clone has at least ten counts. It lacks a known antigen. No quality values exist for individual bases; no much larger clone is one base distant. Libraries were made using the immunoSEQ multiplex PCR assay. This immuneACCESS table, as held by TCRdb, lists in-frame sequences with V and J called but not all clones. Of the missing ones, under half trace to an unresolved V gene in checked studies; the others have no known cause. This sample has about 95,000 clones in its table, and around four fifths of those were observed once. The top ten clonotypes cover 15% to 20% of the sample.

This receptor was obtained from a man under 40 in good health. The V and J segments used are TRBV7-9 and TRBJ1-5; the D segment could be TRBD1, given 5 matching bases. Source material: blood. The DNA reads as follows: TGTGCCAGCAGCGGTGACAGATGGGATCAGCCCCAGCATTTT. It codes for CASSGDRWDQPQHF. Supplemented by the reference TRBV7-9 and TRBJ1-5 proteins around the CDR3, the complete variable domain is DTGVSQNPRHKITKRGQNVTFRCDPISEHNRLYWYRQTLGQGPEFLTYFQNEAQLEKSRLLSDRFSAERPKGSFSTLEIQRTEQGDSAMYLCASSGDRWDQPQHFGDGTRLSIL.